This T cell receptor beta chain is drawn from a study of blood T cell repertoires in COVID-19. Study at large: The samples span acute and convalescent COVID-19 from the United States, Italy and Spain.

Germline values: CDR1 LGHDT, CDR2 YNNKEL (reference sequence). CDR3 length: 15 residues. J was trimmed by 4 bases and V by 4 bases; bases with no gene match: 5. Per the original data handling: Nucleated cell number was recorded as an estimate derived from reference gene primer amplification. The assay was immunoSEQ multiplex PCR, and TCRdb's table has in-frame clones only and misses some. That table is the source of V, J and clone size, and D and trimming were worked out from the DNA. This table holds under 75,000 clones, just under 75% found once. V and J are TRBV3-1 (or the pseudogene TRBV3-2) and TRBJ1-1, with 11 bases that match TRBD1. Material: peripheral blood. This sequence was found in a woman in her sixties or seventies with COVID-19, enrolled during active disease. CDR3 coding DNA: TGTGCCAGCAGCCCATGGGGACAGGGGGGCACTGAAGCTTTCTTT. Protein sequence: CASSPWGQGGTEAFF.